The sequence of this T cell receptor beta chain was determined in a study of cytomegalovirus exposure and HLA in healthy donors. Use of 60 Vbeta and 13 Jbeta primers characterized the PCR. This table comes from immunoSEQ multiplex PCR, and its TCRdb copy is limited to in-frame clones, with some not included. This sample has 77,000 or so clones, with roughly 82% found just once. The CDR3 is 14 residues long. The J segment lost 2 bases and the V segment lost 5 bases, leaving 6 bases of the junction unmatched. Per germline, CDR1 ENHRY and CDR2 SYGVKD. The chain recombines TRBV10-3 with TRBJ2-7; the match to TRBD1 covers 7 bases. The receptor comes from a man between 65 and 85 years old in good health and CMV-seropositive. Sequencing was performed on PBMCs. CDR3 residues: CAISSGTAPYEQYF. CDR3 bases: TGTGCCATCAGTTCCGGGACAGCACCCTACGAGCAGTACTTC.